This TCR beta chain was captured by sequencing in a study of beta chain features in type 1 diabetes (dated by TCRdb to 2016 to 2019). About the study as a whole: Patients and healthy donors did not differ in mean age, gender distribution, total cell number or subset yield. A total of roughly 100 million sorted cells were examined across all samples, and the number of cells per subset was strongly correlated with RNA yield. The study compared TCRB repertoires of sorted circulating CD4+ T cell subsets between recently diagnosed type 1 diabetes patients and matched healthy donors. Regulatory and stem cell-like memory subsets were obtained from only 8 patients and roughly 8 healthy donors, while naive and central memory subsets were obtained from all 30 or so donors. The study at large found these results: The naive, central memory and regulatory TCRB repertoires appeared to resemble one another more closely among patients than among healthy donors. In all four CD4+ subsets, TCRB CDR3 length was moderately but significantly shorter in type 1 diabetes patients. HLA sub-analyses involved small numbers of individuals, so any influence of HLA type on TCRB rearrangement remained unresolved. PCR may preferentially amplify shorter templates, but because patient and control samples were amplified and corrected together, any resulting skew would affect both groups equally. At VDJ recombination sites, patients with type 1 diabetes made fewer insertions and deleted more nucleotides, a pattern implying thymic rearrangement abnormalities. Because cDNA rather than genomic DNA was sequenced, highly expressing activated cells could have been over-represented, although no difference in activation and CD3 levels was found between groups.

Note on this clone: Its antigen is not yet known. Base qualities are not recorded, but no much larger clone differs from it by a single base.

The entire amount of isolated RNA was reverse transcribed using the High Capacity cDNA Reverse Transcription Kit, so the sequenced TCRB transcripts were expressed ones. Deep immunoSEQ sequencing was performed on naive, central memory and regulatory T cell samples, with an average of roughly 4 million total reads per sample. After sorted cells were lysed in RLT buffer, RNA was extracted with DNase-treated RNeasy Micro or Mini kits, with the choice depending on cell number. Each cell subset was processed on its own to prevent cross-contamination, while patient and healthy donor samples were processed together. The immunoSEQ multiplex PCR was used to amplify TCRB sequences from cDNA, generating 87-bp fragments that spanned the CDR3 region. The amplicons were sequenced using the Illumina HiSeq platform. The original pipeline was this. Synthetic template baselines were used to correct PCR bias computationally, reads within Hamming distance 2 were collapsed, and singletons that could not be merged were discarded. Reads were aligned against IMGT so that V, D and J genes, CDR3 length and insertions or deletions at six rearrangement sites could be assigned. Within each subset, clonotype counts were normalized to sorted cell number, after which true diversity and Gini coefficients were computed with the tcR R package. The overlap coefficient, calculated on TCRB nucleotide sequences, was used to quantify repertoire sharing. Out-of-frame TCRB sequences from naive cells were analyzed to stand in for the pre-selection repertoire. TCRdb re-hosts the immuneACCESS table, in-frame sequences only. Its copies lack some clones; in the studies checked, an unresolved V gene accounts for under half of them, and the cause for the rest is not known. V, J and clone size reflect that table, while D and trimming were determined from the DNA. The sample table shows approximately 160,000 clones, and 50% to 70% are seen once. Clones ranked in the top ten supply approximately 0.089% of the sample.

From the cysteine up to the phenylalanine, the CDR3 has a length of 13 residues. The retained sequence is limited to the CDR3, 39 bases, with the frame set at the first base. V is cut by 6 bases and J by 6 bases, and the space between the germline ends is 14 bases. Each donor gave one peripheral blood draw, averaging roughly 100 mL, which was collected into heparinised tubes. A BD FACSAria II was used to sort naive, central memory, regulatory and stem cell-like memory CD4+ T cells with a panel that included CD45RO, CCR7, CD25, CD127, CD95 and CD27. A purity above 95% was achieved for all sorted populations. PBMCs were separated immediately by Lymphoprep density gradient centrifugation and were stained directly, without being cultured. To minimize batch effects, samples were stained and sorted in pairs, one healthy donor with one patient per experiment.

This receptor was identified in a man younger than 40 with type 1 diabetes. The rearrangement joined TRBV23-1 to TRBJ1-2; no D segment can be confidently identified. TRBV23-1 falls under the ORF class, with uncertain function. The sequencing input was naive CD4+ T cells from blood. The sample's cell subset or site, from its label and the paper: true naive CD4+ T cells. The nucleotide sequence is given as TGCGCCAGCAGGACTCGGTCTGGCCATGGCTACACCTTC. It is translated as CASRTRSGHGYTF.